Following are 18 T cell receptor beta chains from one sample sequenced in a study of memory CD4+ T cells and cytomegalovirus serostatus. Clones were sequenced by immunoSEQ multiplex PCR, and TCRdb holds only the in-frame ones, with some missing. The sample has around 53,000 clones; approximately 80% are singletons. Single viable CD3+CD4+CD8-CD45RO+ cells were sorted as the memory CD4+ T cells. Sequenced sample: memory CD4+ T cells from blood. The source is an adult in good health and CMV-seronegative.

This clone appeared a single time. This chain joins TRBV10-3 and TRBJ2-7; D is uncertain. Trimming took 3 bases from V and 2 from J, leaving 11 bases between them. Germline CDR1 ENHRY, CDR2 SYGVKD. The CDR3 covers 14 residues. CDR3 protein: CAISEPDYTYEQYF. Written as DNA, the CDR3 is TGTGCCATCAGTGAACCCGATTATACCTACGAGCAGTACTTC.

This clone was recorded a few times. This chain joins TRBV5-5 and TRBJ1-5; TRBD1 is a possible D gene (6 bases). The CDR3 runs 16 residues. V gave up 4 bases and J gave up 7 bases, with 21 bases separating them. Germline V CDR1 and CDR2: SGHKS, YYEKEE (reference sequence). CDR3 DNA sequence: TGTGCCAGCAGCCCCGAGAGTGGGGGGCGCGGGCAGCCCCAGCATTTT. This gives the protein CASSPESGGRGQPQHF.

This chain uses TRBV18 with TRBJ2-5, with D unresolved. The CDR3 is 13 amino acids. Germline assignment: CDR1 KGHSH and CDR2 LQKENI. V shed 1 base and J shed 1 base, with 4 bases lying between them. DNA for the CDR3: TGTGCCAGCTCACCACGAACCCAAGAGACCCAGTACTTC. Translated, it gives CASSPRTQETQYF. The whole variable domain, filled in from reference TRBV18 and TRBJ2-5, reads NAGVMQNPRHLVRRRGQEARLRCSPMKGHSHVYWYRQLPEEGLKFMVYLQKENIIDESGMPKERFSAEFPKEGPSILRIQQVVRGDSAAYFCASSPRTQETQYFGPGTRLLVL.

V is TRBV5-6 and J is TRBJ2-1; D is unclear. The CDR3 covers 13 residues. The germline gives CDR1 SGHDT, CDR2 YYEEEE. The ends were cut back, 4 bases at V and 5 bases at J, with 10 bases in the middle. CDR3 region: CASSIEPHNEQFF. Here the CDR3 DNA reads TGTGCCAGCAGCATCGAACCCCACAATGAGCAGTTCTTC.

Here the CDR3 DNA reads TGTGCCAGCAGTCCGAGGCCCAATCAGCCCCAGCATTTT. Protein: CASSPRPNQPQHF. This chain links TRBV5-8 with TRBJ1-5; D not resolved. Germline V gene sequence: CDR1 SGHTS, CDR2 YDEGEE. This CDR3 is built from 13 residues. V shed 5 bases and J shed 3 bases, with 9 bases lying between them. The full variable domain, its missing parts supplied by reference TRBV5-8 and TRBJ1-5, is EAGVTQSPTHLIKTRGQQATLRCSPISGHTSVYWYQQALGLGLQFLLWYDEGEERNRGNFPPRFSGRQFPNYSSELNVNALELEDSALYLCASSPRPNQPQHFGDGTRLSIL.

The CDR3 DNA is TGTGCCAGCTCACCGAAGGAGGAGCAGTTCTTC. Its protein product is CASSPKEEQFF. V and J are TRBV18 and TRBJ2-1; D is undetermined. This CDR3 contains 11 residues. Germline V gene sequence: CDR1 KGHSH, CDR2 LQKENI. Trimming stripped 3 bases from V and 10 bases from J, with 7 bases between.

V usage is TRBV10-3 and J usage is TRBJ1-5; possibly TRBD1 for D (5 bases). The CDR3 has 13 amino acids. V was shortened by 11 bases and J by 3 bases, with 14 bases between the two germline ends. Germline-derived CDR1 and CDR2 are ENHRY and SYGVKD. CDR3 sequence: CAVRDGYNQPQHF. CDR3 in DNA: TGTGCCGTTAGGGACGGTTACAATCAGCCCCAGCATTTT.

The chain has TRBV20-1 and TRBJ2-1; D not certain. V was shortened by 4 bases and J by 10 bases, with 8 bases between the two germline ends. The CDR3 consists of 10 residues. CDR1 and CDR2 (germline): DFQATT, SNEGSKA (reference sequence). CDR3 coding DNA: TGCAGTGCTAACAACGTCGAGCAGTTCTTC. Protein: CSANNVEQFF.

The CDR3 loop is CASSALAGASTDTQYF. The CDR3 DNA reads as TGTGCCAGCAGCGCACTAGCGGGGGCCAGCACAGATACGCAGTATTTT. This chain connects TRBV2 to TRBJ2-3; 11 positions match TRBD2. The CDR3 is 16 amino acids. Germline V CDR1 and CDR2: SNHLY, FYNNEI. Germline trimming cut 6 bases from V and 0 bases from J; bases unmatched to any gene: 5.

The V gene is TRBV25-1, the J gene TRBJ2-5; 13 nucleotides agree with TRBD2. The CDR3 extends over 14 amino acids. Germline V gene sequence: CDR1 MGHDK, CDR2 SYGVNS. The junction had 2 bases not matched to a gene; V was cut back by 6 bases and J by 4 bases. The CDR3 nucleotides read TGTGCCAGCAGACTAGCGGGAGGGCCAGAGACCCAGTACTTC. This encodes CASRLAGGPETQYF.

The CDR3 loop is CASSLEGRGVEQYF. In nucleotides, the CDR3 is TGTGCCAGCAGCTTAGAGGGACGAGGGGTTGAGCAGTACTTC. V and J are TRBV11-2 and TRBJ2-7; D possibly matches TRBD1 or TRBD2 (5 bases each). The CDR3 runs to 14 residues. The ends were cut back, 0 bases at V and 7 bases at J, with 13 bases in the middle. Germline CDR1 SGHAT, CDR2 FQNNGV. Combining the CDR3 with reference TRBV11-2 and TRBJ2-7 gives the whole variable domain EAGVAQSPRYKIIEKRQSVAFWCNPISGHATLYWYQQILGQGPKLLIQFQNNGVVDDSQLPKDRFSAERLKGVDSTLKIQPAKLEDSAVYLCASSLEGRGVEQYFGPGTRLTVT.

The chain links TRBV27 to TRBJ1-3; unclear D gene. Germline V gene lookup returns CDR1 MNHEY and CDR2 SMNVEV (reference sequence). This CDR3 has 15 amino acids. Deletions cut 0 bases from V and 7 bases from J, with 13 bases between. The CDR3 here is CASSLSWREKNTIYF. CDR3 nucleotides: TGTGCCAGCAGTTTATCGTGGAGGGAGAAGAACACCATATATTTT.

This chain connects TRBV18 to TRBJ2-2; no reliable D call. The CDR3 extends over 16 amino acids. Germline loops: CDR1 KGHSH, CDR2 LQKENI. Trimming left V 4 bases short and J 1 base short, with 13 bases between. The CDR3 DNA follows: TGTGCCAGCTCACGAACCGAGGTGGTGAACACCGGGGAGCTGTTTTTT. Protein product: CASSRTEVVNTGELFF.

This chain uses TRBV5-4 with TRBJ1-1; TRBD1 matches at 9 bases. CDR3 length: 14 residues. J gave up 6 bases and V 0 bases, and 3 bases lay outside the gene matches. Germline CDR1 is SGHNT and CDR2 is YYREEE (reference sequence). The chain's CDR3 is CASSLGGTGPEAFF. The CDR3 bases are TGTGCCAGCAGCTTGGGGGGGACAGGGCCTGAAGCTTTCTTT.

The chain carries TRBV5-1 and TRBJ2-5, with 11 bases fitting TRBD2. The J segment lost 0 bases and the V segment lost 4 bases, leaving 5 bases of the junction unmatched. The CDR3 runs to 16 residues. The germline V gene has CDR1 SGHRS and CDR2 YFSETQ. This CDR3 is CASSPGTSGYQETQYF. The DNA for the CDR3 is TGCGCCAGCAGCCCTGGGACTAGCGGTTACCAAGAGACCCAGTACTTC.

In its sample, this clone was seen once. The rearrangement joins TRBV18 to TRBJ2-5, with TRBD2 matching 10 bases. There are 17 residues in the CDR3. Germline CDR1 KGHSH, CDR2 LQKENI. Trimming at V came to 3 bases and at J to 2 bases, leaving 9 bases not matched to a gene. CDR3: CASSPGLAGVVQETQYF. The CDR3 bases are TGTGCCAGCTCACCGGGCCTAGCGGGAGTCGTGCAAGAGACCCAGTACTTC.

The table lists this clone with a count of one. The chain combines TRBV11-1 with TRBJ1-1; D unclear. The V end lost 4 bases, the J end lost 0 bases, and 6 bases lay between the germline ends. Germline CDR1 reads SGHAT; CDR2 reads FQDESV (reference sequence). This CDR3 contains 13 residues. The DNA of the CDR3 is TGTGCCAGCAGCTCCGAGCTGAACACTGAAGCTTTCTTT. This gives the protein CASSSELNTEAFF.

The V gene is TRBV7-8, the J gene TRBJ1-3, with TRBD1 matching 10 bases. J gave up 1 base and V 3 bases, and 9 bases lay outside the gene matches. Germline CDR1 reads SGHVS; CDR2 reads FQNEAQ. The CDR3 covers 18 residues. CDR3 sequence: CASSLTGGSTESGNTIYF. CDR3 sequence (DNA): TGTGCCAGCAGCTTGACAGGGGGCTCAACAGAGTCTGGAAACACCATATATTTT. Complete variable domain (other parts from reference TRBV7-8 and TRBJ1-3): GAGVSQSPRYKVAKRGQDVALRCDPISGHVSLFWYQQALGQGPEFLTYFQNEAQLDKSGLPSDRFFAERPEGSVSTLKIQRTQQEDSAVYLCASSLTGGSTESGNTIYFGEGSWLTVV.